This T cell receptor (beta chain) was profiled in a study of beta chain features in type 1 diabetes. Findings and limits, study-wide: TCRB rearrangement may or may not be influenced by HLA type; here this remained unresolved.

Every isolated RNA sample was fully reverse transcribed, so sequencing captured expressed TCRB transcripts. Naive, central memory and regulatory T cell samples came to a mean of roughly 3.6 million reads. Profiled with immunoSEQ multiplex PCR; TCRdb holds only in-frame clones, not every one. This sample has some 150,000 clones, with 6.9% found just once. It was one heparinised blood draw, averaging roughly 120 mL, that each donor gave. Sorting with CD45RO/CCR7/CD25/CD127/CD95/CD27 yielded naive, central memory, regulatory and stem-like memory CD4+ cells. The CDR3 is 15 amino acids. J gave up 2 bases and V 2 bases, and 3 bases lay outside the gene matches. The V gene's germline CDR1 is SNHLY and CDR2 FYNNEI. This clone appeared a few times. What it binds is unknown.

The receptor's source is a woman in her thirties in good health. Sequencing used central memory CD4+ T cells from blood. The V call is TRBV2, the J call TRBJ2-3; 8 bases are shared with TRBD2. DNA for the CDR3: TGTGCCAGCAGTGAAACTAGCGGCCTCACAGATACGCAGTATTTT. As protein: CASSETSGLTDTQYF.